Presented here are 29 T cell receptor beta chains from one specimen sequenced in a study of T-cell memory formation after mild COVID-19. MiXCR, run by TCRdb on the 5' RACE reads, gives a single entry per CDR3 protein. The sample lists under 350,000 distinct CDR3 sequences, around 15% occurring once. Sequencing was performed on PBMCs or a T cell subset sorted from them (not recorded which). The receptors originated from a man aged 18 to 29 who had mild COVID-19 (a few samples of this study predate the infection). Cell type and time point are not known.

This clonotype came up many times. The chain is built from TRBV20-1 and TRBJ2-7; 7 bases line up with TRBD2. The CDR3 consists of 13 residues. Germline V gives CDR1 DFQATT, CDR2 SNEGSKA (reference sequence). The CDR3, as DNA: TGCAGCCTTTACGGGGGGAGCCTCTACGAGCAGTACTTC. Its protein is CSLYGGSLYEQYF.

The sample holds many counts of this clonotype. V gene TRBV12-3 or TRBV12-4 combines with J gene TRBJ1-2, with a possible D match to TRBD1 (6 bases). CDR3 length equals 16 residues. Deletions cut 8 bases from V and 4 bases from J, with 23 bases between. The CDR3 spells CASSYPGQLGTYGYTF. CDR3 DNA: TGTGCCAGCTCCTACCCCGGACAGCTTGGTACCTATGGCTACACCTTC.

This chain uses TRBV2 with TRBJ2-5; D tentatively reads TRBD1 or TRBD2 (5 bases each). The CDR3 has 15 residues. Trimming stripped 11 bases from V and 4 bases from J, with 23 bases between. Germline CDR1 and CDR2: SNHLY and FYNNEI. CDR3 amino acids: CAGGTGPMGRETQYF. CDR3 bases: TGTGCCGGTGGTACGGGACCCATGGGACGAGAGACCCAGTACTTC.

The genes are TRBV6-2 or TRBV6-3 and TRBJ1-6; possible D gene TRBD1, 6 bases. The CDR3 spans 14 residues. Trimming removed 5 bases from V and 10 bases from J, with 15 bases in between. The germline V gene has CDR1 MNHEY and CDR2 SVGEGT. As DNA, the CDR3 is TGTGCCAGCAGTGGGGAACAGGGTTTGTCACCCCTCCACTTT. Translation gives CASSGEQGLSPLHF.

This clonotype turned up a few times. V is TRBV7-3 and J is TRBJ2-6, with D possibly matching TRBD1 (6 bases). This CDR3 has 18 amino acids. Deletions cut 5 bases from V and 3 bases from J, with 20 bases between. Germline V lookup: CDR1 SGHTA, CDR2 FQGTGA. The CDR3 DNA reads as TGTGCCAGCAGCCGCCCCGCCGGACAGTCTATTGGGGCCAACGTCCTGACTTTC. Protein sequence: CASSRPAGQSIGANVLTF.

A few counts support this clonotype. CDR3 DNA sequence: TGTGCCAGCAGCTTGACTCGGACTAGCGCAGGGGATACGCAGTATTTT. Its translation: CASSLTRTSAGDTQYF. The rearrangement joins TRBV7-9 to TRBJ2-3; 9 bases agree with TRBD2. The CDR3 extends over 16 amino acids. The V and J ends lost 3 bases and 6 bases, in that order; junction bases with no gene match: 10. In germline, CDR1 is SEHNR, CDR2 FQNEAQ (reference sequence).

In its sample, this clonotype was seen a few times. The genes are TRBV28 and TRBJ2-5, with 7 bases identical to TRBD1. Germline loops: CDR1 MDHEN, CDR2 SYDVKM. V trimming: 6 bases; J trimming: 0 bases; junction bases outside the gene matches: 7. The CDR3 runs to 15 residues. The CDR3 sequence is CASSTGQTYQETQYF. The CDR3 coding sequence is TGTGCCAGCAGCACGGGACAGACATACCAAGAGACCCAGTACTTC. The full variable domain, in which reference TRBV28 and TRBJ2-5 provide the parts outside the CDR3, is DVKVTQSSRYLVKRTGEKVFLECVQDMDHENMFWYRQDPGLGLRLIYFSYDVKMKEKGDIPEGYSVSREKKERFSLILESASTNQTSMYLCASSTGQTYQETQYFGPGTRLLVL.

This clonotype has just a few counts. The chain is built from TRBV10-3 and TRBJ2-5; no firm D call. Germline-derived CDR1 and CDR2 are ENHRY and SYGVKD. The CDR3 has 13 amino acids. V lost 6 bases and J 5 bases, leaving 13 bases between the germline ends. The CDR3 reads CAIRRGLEETQYF. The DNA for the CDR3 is TGTGCCATCAGGCGAGGCCTCGAGGAGACCCAGTACTTC.

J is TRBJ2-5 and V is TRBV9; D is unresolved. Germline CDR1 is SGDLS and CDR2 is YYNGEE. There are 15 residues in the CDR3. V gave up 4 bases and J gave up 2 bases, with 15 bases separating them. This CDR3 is CASSSHQAGQETQYF. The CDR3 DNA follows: TGTGCCAGCAGCTCACACCAGGCCGGACAAGAGACCCAGTACTTC.

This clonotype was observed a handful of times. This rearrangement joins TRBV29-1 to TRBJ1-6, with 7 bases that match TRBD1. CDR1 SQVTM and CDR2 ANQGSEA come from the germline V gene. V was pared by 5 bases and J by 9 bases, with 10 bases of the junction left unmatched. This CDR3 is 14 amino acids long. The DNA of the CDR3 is TGCAGCGTTAGCACCGGGACAGTGGGTTCACCCCTCCACTTT. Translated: CSVSTGTVGSPLHF.

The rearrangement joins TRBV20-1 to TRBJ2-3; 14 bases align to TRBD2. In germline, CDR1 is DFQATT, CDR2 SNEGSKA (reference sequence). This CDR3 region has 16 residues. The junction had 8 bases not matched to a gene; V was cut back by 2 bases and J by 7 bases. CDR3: CSARPRLAGGRYTQYF. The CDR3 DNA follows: TGCAGTGCTAGACCGCGACTAGCGGGGGGGCGTTATACGCAGTATTTT.

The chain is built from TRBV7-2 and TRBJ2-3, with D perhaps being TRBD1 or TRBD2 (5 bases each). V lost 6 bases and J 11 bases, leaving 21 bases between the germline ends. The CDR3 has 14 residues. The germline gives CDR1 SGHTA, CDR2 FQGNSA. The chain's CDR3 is CASRPGTPPNMQYF. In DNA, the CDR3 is TGTGCCAGCAGACCAGGGACCCCTCCTAATATGCAGTATTTT.

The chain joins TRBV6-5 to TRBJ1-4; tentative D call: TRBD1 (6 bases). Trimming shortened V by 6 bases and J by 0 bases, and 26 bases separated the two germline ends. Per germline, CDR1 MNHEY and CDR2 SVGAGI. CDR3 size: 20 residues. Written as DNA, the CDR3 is TGTGCCAGCAGCCCATATTTCATGGACAGATCCTCAACAACTAATGAAAAACTGTTTTTT. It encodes CASSPYFMDRSSTTNEKLFF.

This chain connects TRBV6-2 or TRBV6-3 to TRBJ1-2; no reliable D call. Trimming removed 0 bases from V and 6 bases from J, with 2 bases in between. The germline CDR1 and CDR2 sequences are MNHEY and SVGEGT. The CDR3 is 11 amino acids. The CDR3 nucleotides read TGTGCCAGCAGTTACTCGAATGGCTACACCTTC. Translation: CASSYSNGYTF.

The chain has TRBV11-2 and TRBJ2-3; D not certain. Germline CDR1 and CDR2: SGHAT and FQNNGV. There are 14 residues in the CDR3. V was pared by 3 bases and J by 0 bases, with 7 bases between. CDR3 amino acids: CASSFRTSTDTQYF. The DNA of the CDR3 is TGTGCCAGCAGCTTCCGGACCAGCACAGATACGCAGTATTTT.

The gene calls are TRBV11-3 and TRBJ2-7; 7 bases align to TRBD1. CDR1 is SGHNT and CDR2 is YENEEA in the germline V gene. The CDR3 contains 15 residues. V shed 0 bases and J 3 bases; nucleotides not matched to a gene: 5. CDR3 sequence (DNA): TGTGCCAGCAGCTTAGAGGGACAGCCCAACTACGAGCAGTACTTC. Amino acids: CASSLEGQPNYEQYF. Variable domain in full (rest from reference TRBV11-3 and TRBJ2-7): EAGVVQSPRYKIIEKKQPVAFWCNPISGHNTLYWYLQNLGQGPELLIRYENEEAVDDSQLPKDRFSAERLKGVDSTLKIQPAELGDSAVYLCASSLEGQPNYEQYFGPGTRLTVT.

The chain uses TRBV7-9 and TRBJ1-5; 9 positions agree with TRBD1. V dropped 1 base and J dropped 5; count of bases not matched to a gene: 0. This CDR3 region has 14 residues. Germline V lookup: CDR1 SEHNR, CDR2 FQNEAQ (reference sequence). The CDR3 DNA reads TGTGCCAGCAGCTTAGGACAGGGGGATCAGCCCCAGCATTTT. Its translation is CASSLGQGDQPQHF.

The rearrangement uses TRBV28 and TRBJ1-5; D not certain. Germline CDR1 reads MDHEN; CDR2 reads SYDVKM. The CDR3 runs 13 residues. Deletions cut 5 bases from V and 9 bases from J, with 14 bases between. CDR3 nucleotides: TGTGCCAGCAGTACCGCCCGCCGTGGGCCCCAGCATTTT. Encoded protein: CASSTARRGPQHF.

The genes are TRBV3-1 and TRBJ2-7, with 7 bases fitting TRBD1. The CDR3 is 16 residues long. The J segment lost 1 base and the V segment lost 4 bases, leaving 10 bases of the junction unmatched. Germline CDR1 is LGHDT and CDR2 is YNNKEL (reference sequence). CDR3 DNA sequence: TGTGCCAGCAGCCCTACCGACAGGGCGCAATCCTACGAGCAGTACTTC. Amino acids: CASSPTDRAQSYEQYF.

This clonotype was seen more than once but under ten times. The CDR3 spells CASVPGQGLWELFF. The DNA of the CDR3 is TGTGCCAGCGTACCGGGACAGGGCCTTTGGGAGCTGTTTTTT. The chain carries TRBV28 and TRBJ2-2; 9 bases align to TRBD1. This CDR3 spans 14 amino acids. Looked up from germline, CDR1 is MDHEN and CDR2 is SYDVKM. The V and J ends lost 8 bases and 9 bases, in that order; junction bases with no gene match: 10.

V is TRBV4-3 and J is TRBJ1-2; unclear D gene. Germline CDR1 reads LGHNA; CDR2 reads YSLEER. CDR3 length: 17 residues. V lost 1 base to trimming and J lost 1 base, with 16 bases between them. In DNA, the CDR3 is TGCGCCAGCAGCCAAGGGGCCGTCCGGACGATTAACTATGGCTACACCTTC. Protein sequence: CASSQGAVRTINYGYTF.

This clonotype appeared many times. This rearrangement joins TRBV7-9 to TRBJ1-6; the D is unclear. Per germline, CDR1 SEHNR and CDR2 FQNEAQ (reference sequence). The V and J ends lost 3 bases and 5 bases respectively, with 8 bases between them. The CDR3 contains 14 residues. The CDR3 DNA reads TGTGCCAGCAGCTTGACTAGCGATAATTCACCCCTCCACTTT. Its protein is CASSLTSDNSPLHF.

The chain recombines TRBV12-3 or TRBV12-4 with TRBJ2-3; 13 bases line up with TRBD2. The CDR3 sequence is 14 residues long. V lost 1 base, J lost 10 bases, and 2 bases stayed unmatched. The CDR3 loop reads CASSLVLAGGPQYF. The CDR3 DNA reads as TGTGCCAGCAGTTTAGTACTAGCGGGGGGGCCGCAGTATTTT.

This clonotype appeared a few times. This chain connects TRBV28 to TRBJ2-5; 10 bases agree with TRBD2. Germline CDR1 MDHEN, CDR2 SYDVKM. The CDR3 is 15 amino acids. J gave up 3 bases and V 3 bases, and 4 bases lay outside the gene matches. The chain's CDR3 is CASSFWGTSEETQYF. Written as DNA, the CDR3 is TGTGCCAGCAGTTTTTGGGGGACTAGCGAAGAGACCCAGTACTTC.

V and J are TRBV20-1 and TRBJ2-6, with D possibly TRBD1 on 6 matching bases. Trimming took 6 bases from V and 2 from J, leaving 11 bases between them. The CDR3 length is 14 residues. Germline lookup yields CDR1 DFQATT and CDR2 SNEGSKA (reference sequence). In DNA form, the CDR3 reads TGCAGTGCCCCGTGGGGGCCTGGGGCCAACGTCCTGACTTTC. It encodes CSAPWGPGANVLTF.

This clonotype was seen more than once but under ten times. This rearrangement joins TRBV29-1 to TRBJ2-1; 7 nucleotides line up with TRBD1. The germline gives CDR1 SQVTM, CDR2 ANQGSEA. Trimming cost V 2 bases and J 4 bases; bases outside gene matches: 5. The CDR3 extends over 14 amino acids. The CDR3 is CSVERQGRYNEQFF. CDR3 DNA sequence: TGCAGCGTTGAACGACAGGGAAGGTACAATGAGCAGTTCTTC.

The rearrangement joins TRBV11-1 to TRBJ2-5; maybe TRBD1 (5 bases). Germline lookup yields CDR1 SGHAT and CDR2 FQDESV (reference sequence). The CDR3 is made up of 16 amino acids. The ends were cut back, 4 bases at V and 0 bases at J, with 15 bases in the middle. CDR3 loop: CASSSRQNVDQETQYF. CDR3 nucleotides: TGTGCCAGCAGCTCCCGACAGAACGTAGACCAAGAGACCCAGTACTTC.

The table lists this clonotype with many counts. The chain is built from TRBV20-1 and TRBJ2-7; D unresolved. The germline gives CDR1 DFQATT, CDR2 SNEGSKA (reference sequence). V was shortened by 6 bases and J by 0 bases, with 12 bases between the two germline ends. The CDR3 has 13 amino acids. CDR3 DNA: TGCAGTGCCCGCCACGTCACCTCCTACGAGCAGTACGTC. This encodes CSARHVTSYEQYV.

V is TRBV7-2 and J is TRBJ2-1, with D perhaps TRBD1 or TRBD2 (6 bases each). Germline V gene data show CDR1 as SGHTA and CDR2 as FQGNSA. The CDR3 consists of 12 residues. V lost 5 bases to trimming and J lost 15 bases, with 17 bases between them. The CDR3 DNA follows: TGTGCCAGCAGCCCGGGGGCACCGCCGGCGTTCTTC. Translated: CASSPGAPPAFF.